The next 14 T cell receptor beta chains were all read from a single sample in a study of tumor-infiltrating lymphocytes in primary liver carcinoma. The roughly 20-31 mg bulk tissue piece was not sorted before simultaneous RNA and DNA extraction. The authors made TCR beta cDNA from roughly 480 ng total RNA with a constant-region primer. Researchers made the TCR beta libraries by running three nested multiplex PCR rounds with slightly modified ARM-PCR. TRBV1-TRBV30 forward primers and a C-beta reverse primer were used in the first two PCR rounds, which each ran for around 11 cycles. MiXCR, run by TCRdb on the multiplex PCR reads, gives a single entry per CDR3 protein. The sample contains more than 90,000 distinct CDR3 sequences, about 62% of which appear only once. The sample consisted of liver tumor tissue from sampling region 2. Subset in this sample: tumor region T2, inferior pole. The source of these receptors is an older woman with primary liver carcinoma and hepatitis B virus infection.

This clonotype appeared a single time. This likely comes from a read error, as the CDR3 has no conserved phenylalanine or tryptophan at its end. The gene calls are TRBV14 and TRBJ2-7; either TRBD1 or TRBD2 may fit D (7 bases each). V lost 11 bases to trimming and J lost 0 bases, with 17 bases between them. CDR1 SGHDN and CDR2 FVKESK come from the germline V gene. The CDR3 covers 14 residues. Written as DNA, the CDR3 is TGTGCCTGCCGAGCGGGACAGAACTCCTACGAGCAGTACTAC. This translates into CACRAGQNSYEQYY.

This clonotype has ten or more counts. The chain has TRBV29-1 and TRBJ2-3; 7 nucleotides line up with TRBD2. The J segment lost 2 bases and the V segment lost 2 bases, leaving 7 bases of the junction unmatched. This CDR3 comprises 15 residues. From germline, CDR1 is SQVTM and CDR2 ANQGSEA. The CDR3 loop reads CSVESWGGTTDTQYF. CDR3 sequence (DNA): TGCAGCGTTGAATCCTGGGGGGGGACCACAGATACGCAGTATTTT.

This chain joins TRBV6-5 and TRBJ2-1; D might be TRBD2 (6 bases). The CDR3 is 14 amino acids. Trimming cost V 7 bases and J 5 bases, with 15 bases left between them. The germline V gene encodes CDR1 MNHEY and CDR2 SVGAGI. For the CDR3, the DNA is TGTGCCAGCAACACCCCGGGACTTAACAATGAGCAGTTCTTC. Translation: CASNTPGLNNEQFF.

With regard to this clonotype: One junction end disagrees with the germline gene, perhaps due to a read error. CDR3: CDSRSRAAGANVLTF. The CDR3, as DNA: TGTGACAGCAGATCTCGGGCAGCTGGGGCCAACGTCCTGACTTTC. The chain couples TRBV6-5 to TRBJ2-6; D gene unclear. CDR1 and CDR2 (germline): MNHEY, SVGAGI. The CDR3 contains 15 residues.

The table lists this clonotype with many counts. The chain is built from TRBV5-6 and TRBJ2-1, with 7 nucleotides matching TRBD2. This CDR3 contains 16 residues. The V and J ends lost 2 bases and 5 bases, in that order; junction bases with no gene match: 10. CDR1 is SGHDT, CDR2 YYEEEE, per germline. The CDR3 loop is CASSLKLARSNNEQFF. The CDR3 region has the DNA TGTGCCAGCAGCTTAAAACTAGCGCGATCAAACAATGAGCAGTTCTTC.

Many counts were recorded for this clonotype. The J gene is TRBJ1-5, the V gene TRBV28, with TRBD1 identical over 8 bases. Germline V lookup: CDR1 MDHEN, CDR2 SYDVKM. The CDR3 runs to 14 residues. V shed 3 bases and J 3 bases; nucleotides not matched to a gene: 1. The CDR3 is CASSLTGANQPQHF. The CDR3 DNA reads TGTGCCAGCAGTTTGACAGGGGCCAATCAGCCCCAGCATTTT.

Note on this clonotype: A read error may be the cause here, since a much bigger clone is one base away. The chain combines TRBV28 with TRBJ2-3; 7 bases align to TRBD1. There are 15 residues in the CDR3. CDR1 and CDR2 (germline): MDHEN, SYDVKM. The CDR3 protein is CASSLTEPGTDAQYF. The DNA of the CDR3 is TGTGCCAGCAGTTTAACGGAGCCTGGGACAGATGCGCAGTATTTT.

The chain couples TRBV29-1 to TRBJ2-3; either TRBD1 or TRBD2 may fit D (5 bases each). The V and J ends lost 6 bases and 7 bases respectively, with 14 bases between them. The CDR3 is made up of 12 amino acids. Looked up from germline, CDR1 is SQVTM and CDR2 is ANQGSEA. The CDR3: CSVGTDKNTQYF. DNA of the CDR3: TGCAGCGTCGGGACCGACAAAAATACGCAGTATTTT.

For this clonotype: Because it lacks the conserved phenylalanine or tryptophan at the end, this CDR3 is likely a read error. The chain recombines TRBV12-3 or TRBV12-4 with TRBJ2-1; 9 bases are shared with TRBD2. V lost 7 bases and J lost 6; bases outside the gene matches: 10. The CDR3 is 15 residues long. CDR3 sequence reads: CASTTTTSGCNEQFS. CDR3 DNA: TGTGCCAGCACTACCACGACTAGCGGATGCAATGAGCAGTTCTCC.

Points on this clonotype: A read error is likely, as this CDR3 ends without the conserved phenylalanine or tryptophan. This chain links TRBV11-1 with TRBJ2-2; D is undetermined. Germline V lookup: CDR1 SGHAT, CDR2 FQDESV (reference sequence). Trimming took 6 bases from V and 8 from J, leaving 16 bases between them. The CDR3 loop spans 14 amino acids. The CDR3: CASRPSLGTGELFL. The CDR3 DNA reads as TGTGCCAGCAGACCGAGCCTTGGCACTGGGGAGCTGTTTCTT.

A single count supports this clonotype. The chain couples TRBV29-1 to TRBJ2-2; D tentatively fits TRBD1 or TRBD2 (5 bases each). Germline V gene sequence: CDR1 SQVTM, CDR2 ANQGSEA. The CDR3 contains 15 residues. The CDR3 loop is CNVSGAGDPTGELFF. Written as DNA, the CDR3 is TGCAACGTATCCGGGGCCGGCGACCCAACCGGGGAGCTGTTTTTT.

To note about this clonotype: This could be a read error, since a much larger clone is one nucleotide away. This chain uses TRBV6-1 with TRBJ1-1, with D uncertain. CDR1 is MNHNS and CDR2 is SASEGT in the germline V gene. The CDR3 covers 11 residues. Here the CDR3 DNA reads TGTGCCAGCAGTGAATGGGGTGAAGCTTCCTTT. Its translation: CASSEWGEASF.

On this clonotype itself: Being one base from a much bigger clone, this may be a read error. This CDR3 is CSVRGPSNYGYTF. CDR3 nucleotide sequence: TGCAGTGTTAGGGGGCCGAGTAACTATGGCTACACCTTC. The chain employs TRBV20-1 and TRBJ1-2; 7 bases are shared with TRBD1. Germline-derived CDR1 and CDR2 are DFQATT and SNEGSKA (reference sequence). V lost 7 bases, J lost 1 base, and 6 bases stayed unmatched. This CDR3 is 13 amino acids long.

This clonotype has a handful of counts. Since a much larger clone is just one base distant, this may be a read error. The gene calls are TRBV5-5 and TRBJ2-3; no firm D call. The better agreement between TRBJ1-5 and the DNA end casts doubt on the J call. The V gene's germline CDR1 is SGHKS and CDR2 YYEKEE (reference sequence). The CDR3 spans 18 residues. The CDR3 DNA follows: TGTGCCAGCAGCCTAGGGAGAGGAGAGCCCCCGGCGGCAGATACGCAGCATTTT. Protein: CASSLGRGEPPAADTQHF.